This TCR beta chain is from a study of CD8 T cells in ankylosing spondylitis. The study's findings and limits: Prior literature has documented some motif variants in synovial fluid and blood from reactive arthritis. Disease-linked clones reportedly showed significant enrichment in matched ankylosing spondylitis synovial fluid. There was a TCR beta motif, made of fewer than 10 highly homologous variants, that appeared characteristic of ankylosing spondylitis blood.

TCRdb redid the calling of the 5' RACE reads with MiXCR, one entry per CDR3 protein. The table records over 700,000 distinct CDR3 sequences, 15% to 20% of them present only once. On this clonotype: The antigen remains undetermined.

CDR3 length: 16 residues. Per germline, CDR1 MDHEN and CDR2 SYDVKM. V lost 4 bases, J lost 7 bases, and 21 bases lay in between. This sequence was found in a male donor with ankylosing spondylitis. Sample: blood, either unsorted or a sorted T cell fraction (not recorded which). The V and J genes are TRBV28 and TRBJ2-3; a possible D gene is TRBD1 (6 bases). The chain's CDR3 is CASSSPSGTKRYTQYF. The CDR3 region has the DNA TGTGCCAGCAGTTCCCCATCCGGGACAAAGAGATATACGCAGTATTTT.